One and the same sample provided the 29 T cell receptor beta chains below, sequenced in a study of Graves' ophthalmopathy and Graves' hyperthyroidism. RNA transcripts served as template for amplifying TCR beta CDR3 sequences. HTBI primers were used in a first-round RT-PCR, which preceded a second-round multiplex PCR. TCRdb redid the calling of the multiplex PCR reads with MiXCR, one entry per CDR3 protein. The sample lists approximately 210,000 distinct CDR3 sequences, around 30% occurring once. The material sequenced was peripheral blood. The receptors originated from a man in his fifties or sixties with Graves' ophthalmopathy.

CDR3 region: CSASSGQGSSYEQYF. Here the CDR3 DNA reads TGCAGTGCTAGTTCGGGACAGGGATCCTCCTACGAGCAGTACTTC. V is TRBV20-1 and J is TRBJ2-7; 9 nucleotides agree with TRBD1. J gave up 0 bases and V 3 bases, and 6 bases lay outside the gene matches. This CDR3 spans 15 amino acids. The V gene's germline CDR1 is DFQATT and CDR2 SNEGSKA (reference sequence).

This clonotype was detected many times. This chain joins TRBV27 and TRBJ2-7, with 11 positions matching TRBD2. CDR3 length: 15 amino acids. CDR1 and CDR2 (germline): MNHEY, SMNVEV (reference sequence). The junction had 0 bases not matched to a gene; V was cut back by 0 bases and J by 2 bases. CDR3 sequence: CASSLSLAGAYEQYF. As DNA, the CDR3 is TGTGCCAGCAGTTTATCACTAGCGGGAGCCTACGAGCAGTACTTC.

The sample holds many counts of this clonotype. The V call is TRBV20-1, the J call TRBJ2-2, with a weak D call TRBD2 (5 bases). Deletions cut 4 bases from V and 3 bases from J, with 15 bases between. The CDR3 loop spans 15 amino acids. The germline V gene encodes CDR1 DFQATT and CDR2 SNEGSKA (reference sequence). The DNA for the CDR3 is TGCAGTGCTATGGACCGGCGGCGGGACACCGGGGAGCTGTTTTTT. Protein sequence: CSAMDRRRDTGELFF.

This clonotype was recorded at least ten times. The chain combines TRBV20-1 with TRBJ2-7, with 7 bases identical to TRBD1. Germline CDR1 reads DFQATT; CDR2 reads SNEGSKA (reference sequence). The trim removed 2 bases at V and 6 bases at J, leaving 10 bases unmatched. This CDR3 has 14 residues. DNA of the CDR3: TGCAGTGCTAGATGGGACAGAGTATTGCGCGAGCAGTACTTC. This codes for CSARWDRVLREQYF.

This clonotype was seen repeatedly, ten times or more. The chain recombines TRBV28 with TRBJ2-7; 8 nucleotides match TRBD2. Germline V gene data show CDR1 as MDHEN and CDR2 as SYDVKM. CDR3 size: 12 residues. Trimming cost V 10 bases and J 7 bases; bases outside gene matches: 9. CDR3 loop: CATQAGEGEQYF. In DNA, the CDR3 is TGTGCCACCCAAGCGGGAGAAGGTGAGCAGTACTTC. Complete variable domain (other parts from reference TRBV28 and TRBJ2-7): DVKVTQSSRYLVKRTGEKVFLECVQDMDHENMFWYRQDPGLGLRLIYFSYDVKMKEKGDIPEGYSVSREKKERFSLILESASTNQTSMYLCATQAGEGEQYFGPGTRLTVT.

This clonotype was observed a handful of times. This chain connects TRBV28 to TRBJ1-1; a weak D match, TRBD1 (5 bases). This CDR3 is 16 amino acids long. V gave up 6 bases and J gave up 4 bases, with 21 bases separating them. Germline CDR1 and CDR2: MDHEN and SYDVKM. The CDR3 DNA follows: TGTGCCAGCAGCCCTGACCGCGCAGGGATGGGCACTGAAGCTTTCTTT. Translating it yields CASSPDRAGMGTEAFF.

V usage is TRBV12-3 or TRBV12-4 and J usage is TRBJ2-7; D remains ambiguous. The CDR3 extends over 15 amino acids. V was shortened by 3 bases and J by 0 bases, with 12 bases between the two germline ends. The DNA of the CDR3 is TGTGCCAGCAGTTTGGGCGGTTTGAGCTCCTACGAGCAGTACTTC. It specifies CASSLGGLSSYEQYF.

This rearrangement joins TRBV12-3 or TRBV12-4 to TRBJ1-5, with D uncertain. This CDR3 spans 16 amino acids. Trimming removed 4 bases from V and 0 bases from J, with 13 bases in between. The CDR3 nucleotides are TGTGCCAGCAGTTCCTCGGACCGACTTAGCAATCAGCCCCAGCATTTT. This sequence encodes CASSSSDRLSNQPQHF.

The V and J genes are TRBV6-1 and TRBJ1-1; the D is unclear. V lost 8 bases to trimming and J lost 1 base, with 8 bases between them. There are 12 residues in the CDR3. Germline values: CDR1 MNHNS, CDR2 SASEGT. The CDR3 region is CASSRWNTEAFF. The CDR3, as DNA: TGTGCCAGCTCCCGATGGAACACTGAAGCTTTCTTT.

Ten or more counts support this clonotype. The chain is built from TRBV29-1 and TRBJ2-7, with TRBD2 as a possible D gene (5 bases). Germline V lookup: CDR1 SQVTM, CDR2 ANQGSEA. The CDR3 consists of 14 residues. The V end lost 1 base, the J end lost 5 bases, and 15 bases lay between the germline ends. The CDR3 bases are TGCAGCGTTGAAGCGGGGAGTTCTATCGACGAGCAGTACTTC. As protein: CSVEAGSSIDEQYF.

In its sample, this clonotype was seen many times. This chain links TRBV5-6 with TRBJ2-5, with D unresolved. Trimming cost V 4 bases and J 5 bases, with 18 bases left between them. This CDR3 is 15 amino acids long. Germline V lookup: CDR1 SGHDT, CDR2 YYEEEE. The CDR3 loop reads CASSTLTSSWETQYF. The CDR3 DNA follows: TGTGCCAGCAGCACACTTACCTCCTCATGGGAGACCCAGTACTTC.

The rearrangement uses TRBV28 and TRBJ2-7; TRBD1 might be the D (6 bases). The length of the CDR3 is 14 residues. V lost 6 bases and J 0 bases, leaving 12 bases between the germline ends. CDR1 is MDHEN, CDR2 SYDVKM, per germline. The CDR3 spells CASSPGTHSYEQYF. As DNA, the CDR3 is TGTGCCAGCAGCCCCGGGACACACTCCTACGAGCAGTACTTC.

This clonotype has just a few counts. V usage is TRBV7-2 and J usage is TRBJ1-1, with D uncertain. From germline, CDR1 is SGHTA and CDR2 FQGNSA. Trimming took off 6 bases at V and 0 bases at J, with 8 bases between the two ends. The CDR3 loop spans 13 amino acids. The CDR3: CASSATLNTEAFF. Written as DNA, the CDR3 is TGTGCCAGCAGTGCCACACTGAACACTGAAGCTTTCTTT.

This rearrangement joins TRBV6-1 to TRBJ2-7; TRBD2 matches at 11 bases. Looked up from germline, CDR1 is MNHNS and CDR2 is SASEGT. V was pared by 4 bases and J by 2 bases, with 7 bases of the junction left unmatched. This CDR3 comprises 16 residues. CDR3 coding DNA: TGTGCCAGCAGTGCCTTGACTAGCGGGAAAGCCTACGAGCAGTACTTC. Amino acids: CASSALTSGKAYEQYF.

There are many counts of this clonotype. The chain joins TRBV6-2 or TRBV6-3 to TRBJ2-4, with a weak D call TRBD1 (5 bases). CDR3 length: 13 amino acids. Trimming cost V 4 bases and J 7 bases, with 11 bases left between them. The germline gives CDR1 MNHEY, CDR2 SVGEGT. The CDR3 region is CASSFRPGNIQYF. In DNA form, the CDR3 reads TGTGCCAGCAGTTTCAGACCAGGGAACATTCAGTACTTC.

This clonotype was recorded at least ten times. V gene TRBV29-1 combines with J gene TRBJ2-7; D ambiguous. The CDR3 is 12 amino acids. Germline V CDR1 and CDR2: SQVTM, ANQGSEA. V was clipped by 5 bases and J by 1 base, with 9 bases between them. CDR3 in DNA: TGCAGCGTTAAAGGGCCGTCCTACGAGCAGTACTTC. It encodes CSVKGPSYEQYF.

This clonotype was picked up many times. The genes are TRBV11-2 and TRBJ2-7, with TRBD1 identical over 9 bases. This CDR3 comprises 15 residues. With V trimmed by 5 bases and J by 4 bases, 9 bases remained unmatched. Germline-derived CDR1 and CDR2 are SGHAT and FQNNGV. CDR3 bases: TGTGCCAGCAGCGATTGGGACAGGGCCGGGTACGAGCAGTACTTC. It yields the protein CASSDWDRAGYEQYF.

J is TRBJ2-7 and V is TRBV7-2; 8 bases align to TRBD1. The CDR3 contains 14 residues. CDR1 SGHTA and CDR2 FQGNSA come from the germline V gene. The J segment lost 2 bases and the V segment lost 7 bases, leaving 7 bases of the junction unmatched. CDR3 in amino acids: CASTRRDRTYEQYF. In nucleotides, the CDR3 is TGTGCCAGCACCAGACGGGACAGGACCTACGAGCAGTACTTC.

This clonotype was observed many times. V usage is TRBV28 and J usage is TRBJ2-4, with 9 bases that match TRBD1. The V and J ends lost 3 bases and 1 base, in that order; junction bases with no gene match: 10. The CDR3 has 18 amino acids. In germline, CDR1 is MDHEN, CDR2 SYDVKM. The CDR3 nucleotides read TGTGCCAGCAGTTTCCTTCTCGACAGGGGGGCCGCCAAAAACATTCAGTACTTC. Protein: CASSFLLDRGAAKNIQYF. Supplemented by reference TRBV28 and TRBJ2-4, the full variable domain reads DVKVTQSSRYLVKRTGEKVFLECVQDMDHENMFWYRQDPGLGLRLIYFSYDVKMKEKGDIPEGYSVSREKKERFSLILESASTNQTSMYLCASSFLLDRGAAKNIQYFGAGTRLSVL.

The chain has TRBV12-5 and TRBJ1-1; D remains ambiguous. Trimming pared 4 bases from V and 0 bases from J, leaving 24 bases between. Germline CDR1 reads LGHNT; CDR2 reads FRNRAP. This CDR3 contains 19 residues. The CDR3 region is CASGSRVGREGSMNTEAFF. The CDR3, as DNA: TGTGCTAGTGGTTCGCGGGTGGGGAGGGAAGGTTCGATGAACACTGAAGCTTTCTTT. Full variable domain (outside the CDR3, taken from reference TRBV12-5 and TRBJ1-1): DARVTQTPRHKVTEMGQEVTMRCQPILGHNTVFWYRQTMMQGLELLAYFRNRAPLDDSGMPKDRFSAEMPDATLATLKIQPSEPRDSAVYFCASGSRVGREGSMNTEAFFGQGTRLTVV.

This clonotype was found many times. DNA of the CDR3: TGCGCCAGCAGCTTGGGACCGAGGGGACAGTATTCCTACGAGCAGTACTTC. The encoded protein is CASSLGPRGQYSYEQYF. This sequence joins TRBV5-1 and TRBJ2-7; 7 bases agree with TRBD1. CDR1 SGHRS and CDR2 YFSETQ come from the germline V gene. CDR3 size: 17 residues. J gave up 1 base and V 0 bases, and 10 bases lay outside the gene matches.

The sample holds many counts of this clonotype. An end of the junction differs from the germline gene, which may be a read error. This sequence joins TRBV5-6 and TRBJ1-6, with 9 nucleotides matching TRBD1. CDR1 and CDR2 (germline): SGHDT, YYEEEE. This CDR3 is built from 14 residues. The CDR3 sequence: CASSWTGDKSPLHF. The CDR3 bases are TGTGCCAGCAGCTGGACAGGGGATAAGTCACCCCTCCACTTT.

The rearrangement links TRBV29-1 to TRBJ2-5; 9 bases are shared with TRBD1. V was clipped by 1 base and J by 7 bases; unmatched bases: 13. Germline CDR1 reads SQVTM; CDR2 reads ANQGSEA. This CDR3 region has 16 residues. CDR3: CSVEATGGLAFLTQYF. The DNA for the CDR3 is TGCAGCGTTGAAGCGACAGGGGGTCTGGCTTTTTTGACCCAGTACTTC.

Many counts were recorded for this clonotype. V is TRBV11-1 and J is TRBJ2-5, with D uncertain. The CDR3 loop spans 15 amino acids. The ends were cut back, 4 bases at V and 0 bases at J, with 12 bases in the middle. Per germline, CDR1 SGHAT and CDR2 FQDESV (reference sequence). The CDR3 here is CASSWAGGHQETQYF. DNA of the CDR3: TGTGCCAGCAGCTGGGCCGGCGGACACCAAGAGACCCAGTACTTC.

Many counts were recorded for this clonotype. The chain joins TRBV20-1 to TRBJ2-5; no clear D. The germline gives CDR1 DFQATT, CDR2 SNEGSKA (reference sequence). The CDR3 sequence is 12 residues long. The ends were cut back, 6 bases at V and 2 bases at J, with 10 bases in the middle. The CDR3 reads CSADGSQETQYF. DNA for the CDR3: TGCAGTGCCGACGGGTCTCAAGAGACCCAGTACTTC.

This clonotype has at least ten counts. The chain uses TRBV7-3 and TRBJ2-5; D uncertain. Per germline, CDR1 SGHTA and CDR2 FQGTGA. V dropped 2 bases and J dropped 3 bases, with 7 bases sitting between them. This CDR3 comprises 13 residues. CDR3 in DNA: TGTGCCAGCAGCTTAGTTCGGGAAGAGACCCAGTACTTC. It is translated as CASSLVREETQYF.

This clonotype was observed at least ten times. CDR3 DNA sequence: TGCAGTGCTAGAGGACAGGGATCTTACGAGCAGTACTTC. Protein product: CSARGQGSYEQYF. The J gene is TRBJ2-7, the V gene TRBV20-1; 7 bases map to TRBD1. Looked up from germline, CDR1 is DFQATT and CDR2 is SNEGSKA (reference sequence). V trimming: 1 base; J trimming: 4 bases; junction bases outside the gene matches: 4. The CDR3 extends over 13 amino acids.

This clonotype was found a few times. The chain combines TRBV12-3 or TRBV12-4 with TRBJ2-5, with a tentative D call TRBD1 (5 bases). The ends were cut back, 3 bases at V and 4 bases at J, with 12 bases in the middle. The CDR3 length is 14 residues. This CDR3 is CASSLGLGPETQYF. For the CDR3, the DNA is TGTGCCAGCAGTTTGGGGCTGGGCCCAGAGACCCAGTACTTC.

CDR3 sequence reads: CASSVSGGNQETQYF. For the CDR3, the DNA is TGTGCCAGCAGCGTATCTGGCGGGAATCAAGAGACCCAGTACTTC. This chain links TRBV9 with TRBJ2-5; D is possibly TRBD2 (6 bases). Looked up from germline, CDR1 is SGDLS and CDR2 is YYNGEE. This CDR3 contains 15 residues. Trimming removed 1 base at V and 2 bases at J, with 12 bases between.